This record covers a single T cell receptor (beta chain). Recruited during active infection, patients (from Seattle) were subsequently followed longitudinally. These data originate in a study of blood T cell repertoires in COVID-19. Data came from immunoSEQ multiplex PCR; TCRdb stores just in-frame clones and leaves some out. The sample carries about 170,000 clones, around 90% recorded once. Sequenced: peripheral blood. The TCR comes from a woman at least 80 years old with COVID-19, enrolled during active disease.

The CDR3 sequence: CASVNRGSNQPQHF. CDR3 sequence (DNA): TGTGCCAGCGTCAACAGGGGGAGCAATCAGCCCCAGCATTTT. The chain recombines TRBV6-5 with TRBJ1-5; 8 bases align to TRBD1. The germline CDR1 and CDR2 sequences are MNHEY and SVGAGI. The V segment lost 8 bases and the J segment 1 base; nucleotides outside the gene matches: 4. The CDR3 covers 14 residues.